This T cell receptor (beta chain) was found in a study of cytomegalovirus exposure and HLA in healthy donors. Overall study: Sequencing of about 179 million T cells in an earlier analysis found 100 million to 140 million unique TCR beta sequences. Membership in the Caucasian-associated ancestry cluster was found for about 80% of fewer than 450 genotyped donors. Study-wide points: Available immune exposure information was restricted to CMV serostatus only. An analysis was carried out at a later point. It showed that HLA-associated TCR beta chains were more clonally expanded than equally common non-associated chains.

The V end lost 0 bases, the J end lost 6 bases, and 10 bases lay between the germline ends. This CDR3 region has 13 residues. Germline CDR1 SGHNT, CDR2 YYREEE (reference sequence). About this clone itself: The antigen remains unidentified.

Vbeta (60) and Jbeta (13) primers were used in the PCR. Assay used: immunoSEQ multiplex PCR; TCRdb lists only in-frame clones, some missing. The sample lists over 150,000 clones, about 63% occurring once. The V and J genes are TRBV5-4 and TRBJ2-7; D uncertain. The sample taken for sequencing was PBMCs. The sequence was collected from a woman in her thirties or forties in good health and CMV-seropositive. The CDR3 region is CASSLAYGSEQYF. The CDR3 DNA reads TGTGCCAGCAGCTTGGCCTACGGTAGCGAGCAGTACTTC.